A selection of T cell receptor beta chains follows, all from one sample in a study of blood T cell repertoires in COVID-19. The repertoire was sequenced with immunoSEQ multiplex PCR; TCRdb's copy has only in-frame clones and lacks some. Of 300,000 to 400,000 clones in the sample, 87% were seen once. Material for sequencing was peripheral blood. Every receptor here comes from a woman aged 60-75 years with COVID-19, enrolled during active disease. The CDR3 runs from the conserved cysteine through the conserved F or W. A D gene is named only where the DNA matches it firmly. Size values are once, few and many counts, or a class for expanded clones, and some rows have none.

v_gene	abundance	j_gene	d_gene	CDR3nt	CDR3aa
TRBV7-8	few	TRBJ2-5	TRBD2	TGTGCCAGCAGCTTTTTTACTAGCGGGGGCGGTGAGACCCAGTACTTC	CASSFFTSGGGETQYF
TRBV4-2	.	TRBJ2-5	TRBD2	TGTGCCAGCAGCCAAGGACTAGCGGGGGGACAAGAGACCCAGTACTTC	CASSQGLAGGQETQYF
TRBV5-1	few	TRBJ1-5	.	TGCGCCAGCAGCTTTGAGGGGGGGGTTCAGCCCCAGCATTTT	CASSFEGGVQPQHF
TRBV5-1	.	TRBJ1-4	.	TGCGCCAGCAGCTTGAACCCACTCAGAACGGGGGGTGAAAAACTGTTTTTT	CASSLNPLRTGGEKLFF
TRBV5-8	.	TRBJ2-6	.	TGTGCCAGCCGGACAGCAGACAACTCTGGGGCCAACGTCCTGACTTTC	CASRTADNSGANVLTF
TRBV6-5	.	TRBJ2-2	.	TGTGCCAGCAGCCGGACAGCGAACACCGGGGAGCTGTTTTTT	CASSRTANTGELFF
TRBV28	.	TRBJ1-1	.	TGTGCCTCCACCTGGGGGGGCGTAAAGTCTGAAGCTTTCTTT	CASTWGGVKSEAFF
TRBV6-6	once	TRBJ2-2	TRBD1	TGTGCCAGCACCCGGGACAGCCGTCAGACTGGGGAGCTGTTTTTT	CASTRDSRQTGELFF
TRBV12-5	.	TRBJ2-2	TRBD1	TGTGCTAGTGGACGACAGGGGACGAACACCGGGGAGCTGTTTTTT	CASGRQGTNTGELFF
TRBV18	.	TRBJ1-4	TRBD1	TGTGCCAGCTCACTATCGGGACAGGGAGGTGAAAAACTGTTTTTT	CASSLSGQGGEKLFF
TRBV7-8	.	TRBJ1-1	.	TGTGCCAGCAGCGTCGGCGCGGCCCCTGAAGCTTTCTTT	CASSVGAAPEAFF
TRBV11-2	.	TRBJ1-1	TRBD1	TGTGCCAGCAGTAGGGGACAGGGCGCCACTGAAGCTTTCTTT	CASSRGQGATEAFF
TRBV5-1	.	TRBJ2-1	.	TGCGCCAGCAGCTTGGTTGGGGGGAATGAGCAGTTCTTC	CASSLVGGNEQFF
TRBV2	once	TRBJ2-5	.	TGTGCCAGCAGCCTTGAGAGGGTCCAAGAGACCCAGTACTTC	CASSLERVQETQYF
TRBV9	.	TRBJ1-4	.	TGTGCCAGCAGCCCTAGAGGAGGGACTAATGAAAAACTGTTTTTT	CASSPRGGTNEKLFF
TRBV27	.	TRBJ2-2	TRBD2	TGTGCCAGCAGTTTTAGGACTAGCGGGGGGGCTGGCACCGGGGAGCTGTTTTTT	CASSFRTSGGAGTGELFF
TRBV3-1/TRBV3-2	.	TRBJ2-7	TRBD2	TGTGCCAGCAGCCAAGGGGGGACTAGGGAGCAGTACTTC	CASSQGGTREQYF
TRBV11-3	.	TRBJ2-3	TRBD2	TGTGCCAGCAGTCGGACTAGTGGATTTTCAGATACGCAGTATTTT	CASSRTSGFSDTQYF
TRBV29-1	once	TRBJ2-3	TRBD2	TGCAGCGTCCGGACTAGCGGGGGTTATACGCAGTATTTT	CSVRTSGGYTQYF
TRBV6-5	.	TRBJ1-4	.	TGTGCCAGCAGGACAGATCTATTTGGAGAAAAACTGTTTTTT	CASRTDLFGEKLFF
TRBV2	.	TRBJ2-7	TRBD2	TGTGCCAGCCTGACGGAGCGGGGGGGACCTTACGAGCAGTACTTC	CASLTERGGPYEQYF
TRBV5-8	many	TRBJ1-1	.	TGTGCCAGCAGCTTGCGTCTACCGAACACTGAAGCTTTCTTT	CASSLRLPNTEAFF
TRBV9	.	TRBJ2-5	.	TGTGCCAGCAGCGTAGGATCGTGGCAGGGGCGCCAAGAGACCCAGTACTTC	CASSVGSWQGRQETQYF
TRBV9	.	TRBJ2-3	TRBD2	TGTGCCAGCAGCGTAGGAAGCGGGGAGAACACAGATACGCAGTATTTT	CASSVGSGENTDTQYF
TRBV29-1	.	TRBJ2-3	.	TGCAGCGTTGCCCTCGCAGTTCCAGATACGCAGTATTTT	CSVALAVPDTQYF
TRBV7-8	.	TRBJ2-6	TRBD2	TGTGCCAGCAGCTCTCCGCGGGAGTCTGGGGCCAACGTCCTGACTTTC	CASSSPRESGANVLTF
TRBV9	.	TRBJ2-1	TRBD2	TGTGCCAGCAGCCGGCGTGCGGCGGGGGGGCACAATGAGCAGTTCTTC	CASSRRAAGGHNEQFF
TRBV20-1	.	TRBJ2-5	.	TGCAGTGCTAGTCCTCGGGCGGGCGGGGAGACCCAGTACTTC	CSASPRAGGETQYF
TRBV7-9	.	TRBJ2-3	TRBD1	TGTGCCAGCAGCTCAACAGGGGTTAGGAGCACAGATACGCAGTATTTT	CASSSTGVRSTDTQYF
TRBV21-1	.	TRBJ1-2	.	TGTGCCAGCACCCAAAGGGGGGGGCGAGGCTACACCTTC	CASTQRGGRGYTF
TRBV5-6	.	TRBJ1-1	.	TGTGCCAGCAGCCCGCGACTCCGAATCCACACTGAAGCTTTCTTT	CASSPRLRIHTEAFF
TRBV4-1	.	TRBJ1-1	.	TGCGCCCCCGTATCCGCTGAAGCTTTCTTT	CAPVSAEAFF
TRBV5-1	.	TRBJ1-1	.	TGCGCCAGCAGCTTGGTCGGCGGCTTGAACACTGAAGCTTTCTTT	CASSLVGGLNTEAFF
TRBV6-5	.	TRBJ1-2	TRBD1	TGTGCCAGCAGTAAGACAGGGGCAGGTGGCTACACCTTC	CASSKTGAGGYTF
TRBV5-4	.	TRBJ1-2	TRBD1	TGTGCCAGCAGCGCCGGACAGGGTACAGCTAACTATGGCTACACCTTC	CASSAGQGTANYGYTF
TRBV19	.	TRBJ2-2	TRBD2	TGTGCCAGTCGACTAGCGGGGGGGCTAGAGGAGGAGCTGTTTTTT	CASRLAGGLEEELFF
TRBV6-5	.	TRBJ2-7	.	TGTGCCAGCAGTCCGGGAGCGATATTCCGGGCCTACTTC	CASSPGAIFRAYF
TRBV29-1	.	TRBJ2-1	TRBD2	TGCAGCGTTGCCGGACTAGCGGGGAATGAGCAGTTCTTC	CSVAGLAGNEQFF
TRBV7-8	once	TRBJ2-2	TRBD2	TGTGCCAGCAGCTCCCTGAGAATGTGGGGGGGACGGAACACCGGGGAGCTGTTTTTT	CASSSLRMWGGRNTGELFF
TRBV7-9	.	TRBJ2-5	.	TGTGCCAGCAGCTCCTCTAACGGGGGAATCCAAGAGACCCAGTACTTC	CASSSSNGGIQETQYF
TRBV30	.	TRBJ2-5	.	TGTGCCTGGAGTGTAATGGCCCAAGAGACCCAGTACTTC	CAWSVMAQETQYF
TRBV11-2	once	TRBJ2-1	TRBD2	TGTGCCAGCAGCTCCGGGTGGCGGGGGTACAATGAGCAGTTCTTC	CASSSGWRGYNEQFF
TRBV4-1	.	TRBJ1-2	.	TGCGCCAGCAGCCAACCCCCCCACGGGGGTAACTATGGCTACACCTTC	CASSQPPHGGNYGYTF
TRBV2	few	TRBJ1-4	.	TGTGCCAGCATCGAGAGGGCCTGGGGTGAAAAACTGTTTTTT	CASIERAWGEKLFF
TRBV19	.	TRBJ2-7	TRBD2	TGTGCCAGTAGTCCTGGTTTAGCGGGGGGGCTCTACGAGCAGTACTTC	CASSPGLAGGLYEQYF
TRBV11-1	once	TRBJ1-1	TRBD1	TGTGCCAGCAGCAACGACAGGGCCAACTTAAAAGCTTTCTTT	CASSNDRANLKAFF
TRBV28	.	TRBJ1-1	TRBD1	TGTGCCAGCAGTTTCCACAGGGGCGCTGAAGCTTTCTTT	CASSFHRGAEAFF
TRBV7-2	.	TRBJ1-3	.	TGTGCCAGCAGCTTAGCCGGCAGTTGGGCCCCCTCTGGAAACACCATATATTTT	CASSLAGSWAPSGNTIYF